This T cell receptor beta chain is drawn from a study of blood T cell repertoires in COVID-19 (dated by TCRdb to the early 2020s). Background for the entire study: Samples covering the acute and convalescent phases of COVID-19 were provided by collaborators in the United States, Italy and Spain. The material from the prospective study consisted of cDNA or gDNA derived from T cells, B-cell-depleted T cells, or PBMCs. Subjects who had been exposed to COVID-19, were actively infected with it, or had recovered from it provided the deeply sampled blood TCRbeta repertoires that made up the dataset. A freely available public database, intended as a resource for researchers studying the immune response to SARS-CoV-2, is where the repertoires were released. Samples came from the ongoing ImmuneRACE study (first 160 participants) plus 1,254 subjects from 6 global collaborators. The sample metadata nearly always contained a de-identified subject ID, COVID-19 status, age in years and sex. HLA class I and class II types, where available, came from metadata supplied by the sample provider rather than from assay-based typing.

Worth noting for this clone: Its recognized antigen is unknown. Nothing much larger sits one base from this clone, and base qualities are not available.

From a lookup of the germline V gene (reference sequence), CDR1 and CDR2 are SGHKS and YYEKEE. The cysteine opens and the phenylalanine closes a CDR3 of 13 amino acids. Only CDR3 DNA is held: 39 bases, read in frame from base 1. At the junction V is shortened by 2 bases and J by 15 bases, with 18 bases in between. Collaborating institutions collected whole blood in K2EDTA tubes following their own protocols. Collaborator samples were shipped for TCRbeta analysis as frozen whole blood, isolated PBMCs, or DNA extracted from either sample type. TCRbeta CDR3 regions were amplified from genomic DNA by means of the immunoSEQ Assay, a bias-controlled multiplex PCR. On the authors' methods: The number of nucleated cells in each sample was estimated from the amplification of reference gene primers within the assay. To quantify the absolute abundance of each unique TCRbeta CDR3 rearrangement, sequence reads were collapsed and filtered. For each sample, productive Simpson clonality was calculated as the square root of Simpson's diversity index across productive rearrangements. The table comes from immuneACCESS by way of TCRdb, which keeps in-frame sequences with V and J called. Part of the clones is missing from these tables; in studies checked, under half for an unresolved V gene and the rest for unknown reasons. The V and J calls and clone size were taken over from that table, and D and trimming were inferred from the DNA. The sample table records 90,000 to 150,000 clones; about 80% of these occur just once. The ten largest make up around 4.1% of the sample.

General study outcomes and caveats: How much clinical and demographic metadata was included differed by source and by participant, and the metadata was provided uncurated.

This sequence uses TRBV5-5 and TRBJ1-3; TRBD1 might be the D gene, on 6 matching bases. The clonotype comes from a woman older than 75 with acute or convalescent COVID-19. Sequenced: peripheral blood. The CDR3 in this case is CASSFDSGGSRYF. The DNA sequence is as follows: TGTGCCAGCAGCTTCGACTCGGGGGGCAGTAGATATTTT.